The rows below give T cell receptor beta chains drawn from one sample of a study of cytomegalovirus exposure and HLA in healthy donors. Sequencing used immunoSEQ multiplex PCR; TCRdb keeps in-frame clones, though not all of them. The top ten clones hold 7.2% of a sample with some 180,000 clones, roughly nine tenths of them seen once. The specimen sequenced was PBMCs. The receptors shown here come from a man aged 25-40 years in good health and CMV-seropositive. Both conserved end residues are trimmed from each CDR3. Size tells how often a clone was seen (once, few, many) or the class of an expanded clone, and some rows leave it out.

abundance: -; j_gene: TRBJ1-1; v_gene: TRBV11-2; CDR3aa: ASSINAGQKTIEAF
abundance: -; j_gene: TRBJ1-1; v_gene: TRBV7-6; CDR3aa: ASSVQGARTEAF
abundance: -; j_gene: TRBJ2-7; v_gene: TRBV28; CDR3aa: ASSRPAQAPNEQY
abundance: -; j_gene: TRBJ1-2; v_gene: TRBV7-9; CDR3aa: ATSWGGGYT
abundance: -; j_gene: TRBJ1-3; v_gene: TRBV18; CDR3aa: ASSPAASGNTIY
abundance: -; j_gene: TRBJ2-3; v_gene: TRBV15; CDR3aa: ATSRVFGRVADTQY
abundance: once; j_gene: TRBJ1-1; v_gene: TRBV13; CDR3aa: ASSLGSGSTEAF
abundance: -; j_gene: TRBJ2-7; v_gene: TRBV28; CDR3aa: AHLAAPVGYYEQY
abundance: -; j_gene: TRBJ1-2; v_gene: TRBV28; CDR3aa: ASSHGVTLKGYT
abundance: -; j_gene: TRBJ2-7; v_gene: TRBV5-6; CDR3aa: ASSLRQGLWEY
abundance: -; j_gene: TRBJ1-4; v_gene: TRBV4-3; CDR3aa: ASSRKVGGTGTWNEKLF
abundance: -; j_gene: TRBJ2-1; v_gene: TRBV27; CDR3aa: ASSFTSGSNEQF
abundance: -; j_gene: TRBJ2-7; v_gene: TRBV2; CDR3aa: ASSRTSGNDEQY
abundance: -; j_gene: TRBJ2-7; v_gene: TRBV4-1; CDR3aa: ASSQDLNYEQY
abundance: -; j_gene: TRBJ1-4; v_gene: TRBV5-1; CDR3aa: ASSPDQFNEKLF
abundance: few; j_gene: TRBJ2-7; v_gene: TRBV9; CDR3aa: ASSVGTGNYEQY
abundance: -; j_gene: TRBJ1-5; v_gene: TRBV2; CDR3aa: ASSDSLDQPQH
abundance: -; j_gene: TRBJ2-3; v_gene: TRBV18; CDR3aa: ASSPERETDTQY
abundance: -; j_gene: TRBJ2-7; v_gene: TRBV6-1; CDR3aa: ASSDWRGRHYEQY
abundance: -; j_gene: TRBJ1-5; v_gene: TRBV6-6; CDR3aa: ASSLEVQPQH
abundance: -; j_gene: TRBJ2-3; v_gene: TRBV7-9; CDR3aa: AGGVSDTQY
abundance: -; j_gene: TRBJ2-1; v_gene: TRBV11-2; CDR3aa: ASSLGSGANEQF
abundance: -; j_gene: TRBJ2-6; v_gene: TRBV5-1; CDR3aa: ASSPQGGGANVLT
abundance: -; j_gene: TRBJ1-2; v_gene: TRBV29-1; CDR3aa: SVLLVNGYT
abundance: -; j_gene: TRBJ2-7; v_gene: TRBV10-1; CDR3aa: ASSGQGAFYEQY
abundance: -; j_gene: TRBJ2-1; v_gene: TRBV5-8; CDR3aa: ASSLEHRGNNEQF
abundance: -; j_gene: TRBJ1-1; v_gene: TRBV27; CDR3aa: ASSPGPTYTEAF
abundance: -; j_gene: TRBJ2-2; v_gene: TRBV5-5; CDR3aa: ASSSQSSWAGELF
abundance: -; j_gene: TRBJ1-1; v_gene: TRBV19; CDR3aa: ASSPQGENTEAF
abundance: -; j_gene: TRBJ1-2; v_gene: TRBV5-1; CDR3aa: ASSLGDSNYGYT
abundance: -; j_gene: TRBJ2-5; v_gene: TRBV6-5; CDR3aa: ASSRDQLETQY
abundance: -; j_gene: TRBJ1-5; v_gene: TRBV19; CDR3aa: ASSIAFGLGEWPQH
abundance: once; j_gene: TRBJ1-6; v_gene: TRBV9; CDR3aa: ASGPAGGATPLH
abundance: -; j_gene: TRBJ2-5; v_gene: TRBV5-4; CDR3aa: ASSFEGGETQY
abundance: -; j_gene: TRBJ2-2; v_gene: TRBV9; CDR3aa: ASSQVSVNTGELF
abundance: once; j_gene: TRBJ2-1; v_gene: TRBV27; CDR3aa: ASSFSPRRSREGNEQF
abundance: -; j_gene: TRBJ2-1; v_gene: TRBV2; CDR3aa: ASSRTSGRNEQF
abundance: -; j_gene: TRBJ1-5; v_gene: TRBV29-1; CDR3aa: SVVQDSNQPQH
abundance: -; j_gene: TRBJ2-7; v_gene: TRBV28; CDR3aa: ASRGRGSYEQY
abundance: -; j_gene: TRBJ2-5; v_gene: TRBV7-2; CDR3aa: ASSLAGGRETQY